This passage covers 32 T cell receptor beta chains from one sample sequenced in a study of shared clonotypes between healthy human individuals. The data were produced by immunoSEQ multiplex PCR, yet TCRdb's version contains in-frame clones alone and is incomplete. Of approximately 2.5 million clones listed, more than 90% are singletons. Sequenced material: naive CD4+ T cells sorted from blood. Subset of the sample: CD45RA+ positively selected. The receptors originated from a man aged 18-30 years in good health.

This sequence joins TRBV18 and TRBJ2-7; 9 nucleotides line up with TRBD1. CDR3 length: 14 residues. Trimming removed 5 bases from V and 5 bases from J; junction bases left unmatched: 7. CDR1 is KGHSH, CDR2 LQKENI, per germline. CDR3 coding DNA: TGTGCCAGCTCAAACGGACAGGGGAAGGACGAGCAGTACTTC. It translates to CASSNGQGKDEQYF.

The rearrangement uses TRBV5-6 and TRBJ1-1; D gene unclear. The CDR3 sequence is 13 residues long. V gave up 5 bases and J gave up 2 bases, with 10 bases separating them. CDR1 SGHDT and CDR2 YYEEEE come from the germline V gene. CDR3 sequence (DNA): TGTGCCAGCAGTCGGACGGTTAACACTGAAGCTTTCTTT. Translated, it gives CASSRTVNTEAFF.

The chain joins TRBV2 to TRBJ1-4; 12 bases fit TRBD1. Germline CDR1 and CDR2: SNHLY and FYNNEI. CDR3 length: 15 amino acids. J gave up 8 bases and V 7 bases, and 8 bases lay outside the gene matches. CDR3 in DNA: TGTGCCAGCACCCCCCGGGGGACAGGGGGCGAAAAACTGTTTTTT. Its protein is CASTPRGTGGEKLFF.

This clone was picked up one time. J is TRBJ1-6 and V is TRBV6-1; 8 bases align to TRBD1. This CDR3 is 15 amino acids long. The V and J ends lost 4 bases and 4 bases, in that order; junction bases with no gene match: 3. Germline CDR1 reads MNHNS; CDR2 reads SASEGT. As DNA, the CDR3 is TGTGCCAGCAGTGGCGGACAGGGTTATAATTCACCCCTCCACTTT. Amino acid sequence: CASSGGQGYNSPLHF.

This chain uses TRBV11-1 with TRBJ1-6; D remains unclear. Germline values: CDR1 SGHAT, CDR2 FQDESV (reference sequence). V shed 5 bases and J shed 6 bases, with 14 bases lying between them. The CDR3 is 15 amino acids. DNA of the CDR3: TGTGCCAGCAGCACCGGACGGCGGGGTAATTCACCCCTCCACTTT. It translates to CASSTGRRGNSPLHF.

The gene calls are TRBV29-1 and TRBJ2-3, with 9 bases aligning to TRBD2. After removal of 1 base from V and 0 bases from J, the junction contained 5 bases not matched to a gene. The CDR3 extends over 16 amino acids. Germline values: CDR1 SQVTM, CDR2 ANQGSEA. The CDR3 DNA follows: TGCAGCGTTGAAGGGAAGCGGGGGGCTAGCACAGATACGCAGTATTTT. Its protein is CSVEGKRGASTDTQYF.

In DNA form, the CDR3 reads TGCGCCAGCAGCCCAATATTAGCCAAAAACATTCAGTACTTC. Protein: CASSPILAKNIQYF. The rearrangement joins TRBV5-1 to TRBJ2-4, with D hard to call. V was pared by 4 bases and J by 0 bases, with 8 bases between. From germline, CDR1 is SGHRS and CDR2 YFSETQ. The CDR3 is made up of 14 amino acids.

The rearrangement links TRBV5-6 to TRBJ2-5, with 9 positions matching TRBD2. Germline V CDR1 and CDR2: SGHDT, YYEEEE. V was clipped by 4 bases and J by 5 bases; unmatched bases: 9. This CDR3 contains 15 residues. The CDR3 nucleotides read TGTGCCAGCAGCGGGGGACTAGCAAGTTGGGAGACCCAGTACTTC. Protein: CASSGGLASWETQYF.

The J gene is TRBJ2-6, the V gene TRBV19; tentatively, D is TRBD1 (5 bases). With 5 bases removed from V and 0 bases from J, the gap between germline ends came to 14 bases. Germline V lookup: CDR1 LNHDA, CDR2 SQIVND (reference sequence). The CDR3 has 17 residues. The CDR3 here is CASSSAGWSSGANVLTF. The CDR3 region has the DNA TGTGCCAGTAGTTCGGCAGGGTGGAGCTCTGGGGCCAACGTCCTGACTTTC.

The DNA for the CDR3 is TGTGCCAGCAGCTTAGGGGTGGGGACTCCCCAGTATTTT. It specifies CASSLGVGTPQYF. The chain joins TRBV7-8 to TRBJ2-3, with D tentatively TRBD2 (6 bases). The V gene's germline CDR1 is SGHVS and CDR2 FQNEAQ. This CDR3 is built from 13 residues. V was trimmed by 1 base and J by 12 bases, leaving 14 bases between them.

This chain joins TRBV27 and TRBJ2-5; 8 bases are a match to TRBD2. The V gene end was trimmed by 5 bases and the J gene end by 7 bases; junction bases not matched to a gene: 9. Germline loops: CDR1 MNHEY, CDR2 SMNVEV (reference sequence). This CDR3 region has 14 residues. The CDR3: CASSTSGPPGTQYF. The DNA of the CDR3 is TGTGCCAGCAGTACTAGCGGTCCGCCAGGGACCCAGTACTTC.

On this clone: Other DNA sequences in this sample translate to the same CDR3. This chain joins TRBV18 and TRBJ2-7, with no clear D. The germline V and J ends were trimmed by 6 bases and 0 bases, with 6 bases remaining between them. The CDR3 loop spans 12 amino acids. Germline-derived CDR1 and CDR2 are KGHSH and LQKENI. CDR3: CASSPDSYEQYF. The CDR3 region has the DNA TGTGCCAGCTCGCCTGACTCCTACGAGCAGTACTTC.

This chain connects TRBV6-1 to TRBJ1-3; 9 bases map to TRBD1. The V and J ends lost 8 bases and 2 bases, in that order; junction bases with no gene match: 7. This CDR3 spans 15 amino acids. CDR1 is MNHNS, CDR2 SASEGT, per germline. The CDR3 nucleotides are TGTGCCAGCTTCGTGACAGGGGGAACTGGAAACACCATATATTTT. Encoded protein: CASFVTGGTGNTIYF.

This chain joins TRBV14 and TRBJ2-3, with a tentative D call TRBD1 (6 bases). The V gene lost 3 bases and the J gene lost 4 bases, with 8 bases spanning the gap. The CDR3 is made up of 13 amino acids. The germline V gene encodes CDR1 SGHDN and CDR2 FVKESK. The CDR3 bases are TGTGCCAGCAGCCAGAACAGGGCAGATACGCAGTATTTT. It codes for CASSQNRADTQYF.

Worth noting for this clone: The identical CDR3 is also encoded by other nucleotide sequences in the sample. The J gene is TRBJ2-3, the V gene TRBV5-1, with TRBD1 matching 7 bases. The germline gives CDR1 SGHRS, CDR2 YFSETQ. CDR3 length: 13 residues. Trimming at V came to 2 bases and at J to 4 bases, leaving 1 base not matched to a gene. The CDR3 bases are TGCGCCAGCAGCTTTCAGGGGGCAGATACGCAGTATTTT. Its translation: CASSFQGADTQYF. Filled out from reference TRBV5-1 and TRBJ2-3, the complete variable domain reads KAGVTQTPRYLIKTRGQQVTLSCSPISGHRSVSWYQQTPGQGLQFLFEYFSETQRNKGNFPGRFSGRQFSNSRSEMNVSTLELGDSALYLCASSFQGADTQYFGPGTRLTVL.

The chain links TRBV19 to TRBJ1-6; 7 nucleotides agree with TRBD1. The CDR3 covers 16 residues. V shed 5 bases and J 3 bases; nucleotides not matched to a gene: 7. Germline CDR1 and CDR2: LNHDA and SQIVND (reference sequence). The CDR3, as DNA: TGTGCCAGTAGTGAGACAGGGAAGAGCTATAATTCACCCCTCCACTTT. This sequence encodes CASSETGKSYNSPLHF.

This rearrangement joins TRBV2 to TRBJ2-1; D may be TRBD2 (5 bases). From germline, CDR1 is SNHLY and CDR2 FYNNEI. V lost 5 bases to trimming and J lost 1 base, with 12 bases between them. CDR3 size: 15 residues. In DNA, the CDR3 is TGTGCCAGCAGTAGCCTACTAGGTTCCTACAATGAGCAGTTCTTC. It codes for CASSSLLGSYNEQFF.

This sequence joins TRBV5-4 and TRBJ2-5, with a possible D match to TRBD2 (6 bases). There are 15 residues in the CDR3. Germline CDR1 is SGHNT and CDR2 is YYREEE (reference sequence). V dropped 4 bases and J dropped 4 bases, with 17 bases sitting between them. The CDR3 DNA follows: TGTGCCAGCAGCCGGCCCGGGGAGCGGGTAGAGACCCAGTACTTC. It specifies CASSRPGERVETQYF.

As DNA, the CDR3 is TGCGCCAGCAGCTACTACTTGCCGGGACTAGCCCCGAAGGGCACAGATACGCAGTATTTT. Translated: CASSYYLPGLAPKGTDTQYF. The chain combines TRBV5-1 with TRBJ2-3; 9 nucleotides agree with TRBD2. V trimming: 3 bases; J trimming: 1 base; junction bases outside the gene matches: 18. This CDR3 comprises 20 residues. Germline V gene lookup returns CDR1 SGHRS and CDR2 YFSETQ.

Concerning this clone itself: A read error may produce the germline difference seen at one junction end. V gene TRBV9 combines with J gene TRBJ1-2, with a possible D match to TRBD1 (6 bases). The CDR3 totals 10 residues. The V gene's germline CDR1 is SGDLS and CDR2 YYNGEE. The CDR3 reads CASSGRTACF. As DNA, the CDR3 is TGTGCCAGCAGCGGAAGGACAGCCTGCTTC.

This chain uses TRBV7-9 with TRBJ2-5; D is uncertain. Trimming cost V 2 bases and J 3 bases, with 10 bases left between them. This CDR3 is 14 amino acids long. CDR1 is SEHNR, CDR2 FQNEAQ, per germline (reference sequence). CDR3 region: CASSLYPLEETQYF. In DNA, the CDR3 is TGTGCCAGCAGCTTATACCCCCTGGAAGAGACCCAGTACTTC.

J is TRBJ2-1 and V is TRBV9; D uncertain. Germline values: CDR1 SGDLS, CDR2 YYNGEE. Trimming pared 0 bases from V and 6 bases from J, leaving 7 bases between. This CDR3 has 13 amino acids. CDR3 sequence reads: CASSVVASNEQFF. CDR3 coding DNA: TGTGCCAGCAGCGTAGTTGCTAGCAATGAGCAGTTCTTC.

The V call is TRBV6-1, the J call TRBJ1-5, with D unresolved. Germline CDR1 reads MNHNS; CDR2 reads SASEGT. Deletions cut 1 base from V and 7 bases from J, with 11 bases between. The CDR3 sequence is 14 residues long. CDR3 DNA sequence: TGTGCCAGCAGTGAAGGGCCCCGGGGACAGCCCCAGCATTTT. Translation: CASSEGPRGQPQHF.

The chain uses TRBV6-5 and TRBJ2-3; unclear D gene. Trimming shortened V by 3 bases and J by 0 bases, and 7 bases separated the two germline ends. The length of the CDR3 is 14 residues. Germline V gene lookup returns CDR1 MNHEY and CDR2 SVGAGI. CDR3 residues: CASSYLPSTDTQYF. The CDR3 nucleotides are TGTGCCAGCAGTTATCTCCCCAGCACAGATACGCAGTATTTT.

This clone was recorded once. The chain joins TRBV4-2 to TRBJ2-2; possibly TRBD2 for D (5 bases). The CDR3 totals 15 residues. The germline V gene has CDR1 LGHNA and CDR2 YNFKEQ. V was shortened by 0 bases and J by 2 bases, with 7 bases between the two germline ends. The CDR3 here is CASSQDGLNTGELFF. CDR3 sequence (DNA): TGTGCCAGCAGCCAAGACGGACTCAACACCGGGGAGCTGTTTTTT.

The rearrangement links TRBV30 to TRBJ1-3; D perhaps matches TRBD1 (5 bases). Germline CDR1 is GTSNPN and CDR2 is SVGIG (reference sequence). The ends were cut back, 3 bases at V and 6 bases at J, with 33 bases in the middle. The CDR3 totals 20 residues. CDR3: CAWRGLGAGTFLNSANTIYF. The CDR3 DNA is TGTGCCTGGAGAGGTTTAGGTGCGGGGACCTTTCTAAACTCGGCAAACACCATATATTTT.

As concerns this clone: This sample also contains other DNA sequences that code for the same CDR3. The V gene is TRBV30, the J gene TRBJ2-5; D is uncertain. Between the trimmed V and J ends, which lost 3 bases and 2 bases, there was a span of 7 bases. The CDR3 has 12 amino acids. Germline V gene lookup returns CDR1 GTSNPN and CDR2 SVGIG (reference sequence). CDR3 sequence: CAWSPLQETQYF. The CDR3 DNA reads TGTGCCTGGAGCCCATTACAAGAGACCCAGTACTTC.

V is TRBV4-1 and J is TRBJ2-7; maybe TRBD1 (6 bases). There are 16 residues in the CDR3. The V gene's germline CDR1 is MGHRA and CDR2 YSYEKL. V lost 4 bases to trimming and J lost 7 bases, with 23 bases between them. The CDR3 region is CASSLQGGPGLGEQYF. In DNA form, the CDR3 reads TGCGCCAGCAGCCTACAAGGGGGTCCCGGCCTAGGTGAGCAGTACTTC.

With regard to this clone: An end of the junction differs from the germline gene, which may be a read error. The genes are TRBV6-1 and TRBJ1-1; unclear D gene. Germline loops: CDR1 MNHNS, CDR2 SASEGT. The CDR3 spans 13 residues. CDR3 DNA: TGTGCCAGTAGTGGATTCATAAACACTGAAGCTTTCTTT. Its protein product is CASSGFINTEAFF.

The chain links TRBV7-2 to TRBJ2-1, with 8 bases aligning to TRBD2. The CDR3 has 16 amino acids. Germline-derived CDR1 and CDR2 are SGHTA and FQGNSA. With V trimmed by 5 bases and J by 7 bases, 13 bases remained unmatched. The CDR3 spells CASSRRGLGGPNEQFF. The CDR3 DNA sequence: TGTGCCAGCAGCCGCCGGGGACTAGGGGGGCCGAATGAGCAGTTCTTC. Full variable domain (remainder filled in from reference TRBV7-2 and TRBJ2-1): GAGVSQSPSNKVTEKGKDVELRCDPISGHTALYWYRQSLGQGLEFLIYFQGNSAPDKSGLPSDRFSAERTGGSVSTLTIQRTQQEDSAVYLCASSRRGLGGPNEQFFGPGTRLTVL.

The chain links TRBV7-9 to TRBJ2-2; TRBD1 matches at 10 bases. With V trimmed by 8 bases and J by 5 bases, 8 bases remained unmatched. CDR1 is SEHNR, CDR2 FQNEAQ, per germline (reference sequence). The CDR3 consists of 15 residues. As DNA, the CDR3 is TGTGCCAGCCATAAGGGACAGGGGAATACCGGGGAGCTGTTTTTT. Translating gives CASHKGQGNTGELFF.

The chain is built from TRBV7-9 and TRBJ1-2; D ambiguous. From germline, CDR1 is SEHNR and CDR2 FQNEAQ (reference sequence). The CDR3 consists of 15 residues. V was clipped by 2 bases and J by 7 bases, with 17 bases between them. CDR3 residues: CASSLNPPRRSGYTF. DNA of the CDR3: TGTGCCAGCAGCTTAAACCCCCCCCGACGCTCTGGCTACACCTTC. The whole variable domain, remainder taken from reference TRBV7-9 and TRBJ1-2, is DTGVSQNPRHKITKRGQNVTFRCDPISEHNRLYWYRQTLGQGPEFLTYFQNEAQLEKSRLLSDRFSAERPKGSFSTLEIQRTEQGDSAMYLCASSLNPPRRSGYTFGSGTRLTVV.